This TCR beta chain was captured in a study of cytomegalovirus exposure and HLA in healthy donors. V dropped 2 bases and J dropped 4 bases, with 15 bases sitting between them. The CDR3 has 17 amino acids. Per the germline V gene, CDR1 is MNHEY and CDR2 is SMNVEV (reference sequence). Some clones are missing from TCRdb's copy, which holds only in-frame ones; the method was immunoSEQ multiplex PCR. The sample records 76,000 or so clones, 94% being singletons. The rearrangement links TRBV27 to TRBJ2-6; weak D call: TRBD2 (6 bases). The clonotype was recovered from a woman younger than 35 in good health and CMV-seronegative. The sequenced sample was PBMCs. Here the CDR3 DNA reads TGTGCCAGCAGTTTAATGGGGGGAAACGCCGGGGCCAACGTCCTGACTTTC. Translation: CASSLMGGNAGANVLTF.